Sequencing of this T cell receptor (beta chain) was carried out in a study of CD8+ T cells in alopecia areata. Study overall: Treated patients took oral tofacitinib at 5 to 10 mg twice daily. The study gave tofacitinib for 6 to 18 months, then 6 months off drug.

Findings and caveats of the study: Scalp sequencing also captures normal skin's resident alphabeta T cells. Clonality was higher in lesional than normal scalp, especially in alopecia totalis/universalis.

Extraction and reverse transcription of RNA yielded cDNA as the sequencing template. Data came from immunoSEQ multiplex PCR; TCRdb stores just in-frame clones and leaves some out. This sample has 65,000 to 75,000 clones, with about half found just once. This clone was seen more than once but under ten times. What it binds is not known. V was pared by 8 bases and J by 2 bases, with 0 bases of the junction left unmatched. Germline lookup yields CDR1 MNHEY and CDR2 SVGAGI. This CDR3 has 12 amino acids. Sequencing was performed on CD8+ T cells sorted from blood, taken at week 0. The clonotype was recovered from a human donor with alopecia areata. This chain joins TRBV6-5 and TRBJ2-7; the match to TRBD2 covers 10 bases. CDR3 in DNA: TGTGCCAGCGGGACTAGCGCCTACGAGCAGTACTTC. It specifies CASGTSAYEQYF.